This T cell receptor (beta chain) was identified during a study of cytomegalovirus exposure and HLA in healthy donors. Study results and caveats: TCR beta sequences reportedly predicted the HLA-A and HLA-B alleles of most subjects accurately.

The CDR3 consists of 17 residues. Germline-derived CDR1 and CDR2 are LNHNV and YYDKDF (reference sequence). Trimming removed 4 bases at V and 1 base at J, with 19 bases between. As concerns this clone: Its cognate antigen is unknown.

The study ran its PCR with 60 Vbeta and 13 Jbeta primers. TCRdb's copy holds only in-frame clones and misses some; the assay was immunoSEQ multiplex PCR. Here the sample spans about 120,000 clones, around 74% being singletons. The chain combines TRBV15 with TRBJ1-1; D is unresolved. Sequencing used PBMCs. The receptor's source is a male donor in good health and CMV-seronegative. The CDR3 region has the DNA TGTGCCACCAGCATTTCCGCTTATATGACACAGAACACTGAAGCTTTCTTT. Translating it yields CATSISAYMTQNTEAFF.